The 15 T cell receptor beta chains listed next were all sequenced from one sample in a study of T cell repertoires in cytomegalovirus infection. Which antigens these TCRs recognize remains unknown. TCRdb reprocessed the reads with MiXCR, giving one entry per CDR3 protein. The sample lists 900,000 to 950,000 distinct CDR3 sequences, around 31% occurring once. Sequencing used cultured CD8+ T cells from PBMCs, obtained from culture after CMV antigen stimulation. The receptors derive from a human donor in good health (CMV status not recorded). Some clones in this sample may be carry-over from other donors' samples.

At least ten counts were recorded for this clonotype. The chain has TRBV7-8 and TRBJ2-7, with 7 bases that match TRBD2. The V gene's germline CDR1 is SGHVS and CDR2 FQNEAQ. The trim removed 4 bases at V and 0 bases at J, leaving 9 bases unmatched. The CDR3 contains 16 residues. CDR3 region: CASSSPGRGPSYEQYF. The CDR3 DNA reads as TGTGCCAGCAGCTCTCCGGGGAGGGGTCCCTCCTACGAGCAGTACTTC.

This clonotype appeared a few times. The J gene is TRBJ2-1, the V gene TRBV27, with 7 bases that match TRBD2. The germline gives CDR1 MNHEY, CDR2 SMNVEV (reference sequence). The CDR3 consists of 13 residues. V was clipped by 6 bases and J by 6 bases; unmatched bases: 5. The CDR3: CASRVGGSNEQFF. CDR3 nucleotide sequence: TGTGCCAGCAGGGTGGGCGGGAGCAATGAGCAGTTCTTC.

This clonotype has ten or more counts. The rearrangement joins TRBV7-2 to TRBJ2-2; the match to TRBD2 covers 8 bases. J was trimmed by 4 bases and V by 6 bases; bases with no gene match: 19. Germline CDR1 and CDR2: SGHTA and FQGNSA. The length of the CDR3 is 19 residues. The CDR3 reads CASSTPSSFRGGPTGELFF. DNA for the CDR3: TGTGCCAGCAGTACCCCCTCGAGCTTTCGCGGGGGGCCCACCGGGGAGCTGTTTTTT. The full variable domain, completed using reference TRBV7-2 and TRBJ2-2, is GAGVSQSPSNKVTEKGKDVELRCDPISGHTALYWYRQSLGQGLEFLIYFQGNSAPDKSGLPSDRFSAERTGGSVSTLTIQRTQQEDSAVYLCASSTPSSFRGGPTGELFFGEGSRLTVL.

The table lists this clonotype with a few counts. CDR3 in amino acids: CATSRDNGPDTQYF. CDR3 sequence (DNA): TGTGCCACCAGCAGAGATAATGGGCCAGATACGCAGTATTTT. The chain joins TRBV15 to TRBJ2-3; D gene unclear. Trimming pared 0 bases from V and 4 bases from J, leaving 8 bases between. Germline V gene data show CDR1 as LNHNV and CDR2 as YYDKDF (reference sequence). This CDR3 has 14 residues.

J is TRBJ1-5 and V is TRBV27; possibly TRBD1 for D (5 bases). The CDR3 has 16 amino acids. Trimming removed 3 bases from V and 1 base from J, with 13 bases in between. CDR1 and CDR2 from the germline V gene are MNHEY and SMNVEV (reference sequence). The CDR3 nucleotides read TGTGCCAGCAGTTTGTGGGACCCTGGGAGCAATCAGCCCCAGCATTTT. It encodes CASSLWDPGSNQPQHF.

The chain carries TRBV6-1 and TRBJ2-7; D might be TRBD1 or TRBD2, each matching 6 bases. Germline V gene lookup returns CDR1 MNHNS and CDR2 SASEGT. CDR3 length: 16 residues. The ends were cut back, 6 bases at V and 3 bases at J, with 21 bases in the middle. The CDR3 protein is CASSATWSGANYEQYV. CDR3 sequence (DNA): TGTGCCAGCAGCGCTACATGGTCGGGGGCGAACTACGAGCAGTACGTC.

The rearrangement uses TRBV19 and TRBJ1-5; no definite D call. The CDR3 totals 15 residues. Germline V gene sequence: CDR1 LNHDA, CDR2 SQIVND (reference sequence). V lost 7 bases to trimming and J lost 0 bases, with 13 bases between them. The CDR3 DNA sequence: TGTGCCAGTATCCCCCGGTTGGGTAGCAATCAGCCCCAGCATTTT. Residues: CASIPRLGSNQPQHF.

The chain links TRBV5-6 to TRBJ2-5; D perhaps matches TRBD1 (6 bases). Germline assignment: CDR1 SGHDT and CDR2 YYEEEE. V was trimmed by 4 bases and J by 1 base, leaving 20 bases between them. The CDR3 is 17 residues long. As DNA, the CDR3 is TGTGCCAGCAGCCCCGACCGGGACACTGCTGTCCAAGAGACCCAGTACTTC. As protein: CASSPDRDTAVQETQYF.

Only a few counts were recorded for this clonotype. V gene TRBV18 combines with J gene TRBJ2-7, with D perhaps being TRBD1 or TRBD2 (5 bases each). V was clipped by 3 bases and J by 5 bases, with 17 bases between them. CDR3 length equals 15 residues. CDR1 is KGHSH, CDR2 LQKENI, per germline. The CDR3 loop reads CASSPWDGSGDEQYF. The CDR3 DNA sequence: TGTGCCAGCTCACCTTGGGACGGGTCCGGGGACGAGCAGTACTTC.

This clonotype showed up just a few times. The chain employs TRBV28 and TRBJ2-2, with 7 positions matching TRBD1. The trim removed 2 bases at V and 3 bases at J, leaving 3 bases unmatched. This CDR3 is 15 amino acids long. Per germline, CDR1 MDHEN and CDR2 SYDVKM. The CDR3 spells CASSLRQGDTGELFF. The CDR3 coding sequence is TGTGCCAGCAGTTTACGTCAGGGGGACACCGGGGAGCTGTTTTTT.

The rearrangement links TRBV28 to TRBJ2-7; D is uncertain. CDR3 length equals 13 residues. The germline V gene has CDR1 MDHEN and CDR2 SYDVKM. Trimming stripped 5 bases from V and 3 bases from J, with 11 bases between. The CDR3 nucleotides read TGTGCCAGCAGTGACGACATTGACTACGAGCAGTACGTC. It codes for CASSDDIDYEQYV.

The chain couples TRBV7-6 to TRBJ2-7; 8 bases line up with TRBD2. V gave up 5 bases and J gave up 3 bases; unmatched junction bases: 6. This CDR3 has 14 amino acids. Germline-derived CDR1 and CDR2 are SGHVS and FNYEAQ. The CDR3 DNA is TGTGCCAGCAGCCGGGGGGGCTTACTCTACGAGCAGTACTTC. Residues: CASSRGGLLYEQYF. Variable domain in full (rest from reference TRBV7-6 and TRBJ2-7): GAGVSQSPRYKVTKRGQDVALRCDPISGHVSLYWYRQALGQGPEFLTYFNYEAQQDKSGLPNDRFSAERPEGSISTLTIQRTEQRDSAMYRCASSRGGLLYEQYFGPGTRLTVT.

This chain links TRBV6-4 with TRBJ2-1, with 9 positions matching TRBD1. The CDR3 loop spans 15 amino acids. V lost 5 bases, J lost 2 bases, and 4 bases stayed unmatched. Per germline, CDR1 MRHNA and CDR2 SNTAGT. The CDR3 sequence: CASSRTGDPYNEQFF. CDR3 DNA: TGTGCCAGCAGTCGGACAGGGGATCCCTACAATGAGCAGTTCTTC.

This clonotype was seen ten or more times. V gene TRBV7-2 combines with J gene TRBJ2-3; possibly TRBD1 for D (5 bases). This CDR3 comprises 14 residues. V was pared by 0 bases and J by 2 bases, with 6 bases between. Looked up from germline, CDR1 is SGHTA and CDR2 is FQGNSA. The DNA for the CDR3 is TGTGCCAGCAGCTTAGCGACAGACACAGATACGCAGTATTTT. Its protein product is CASSLATDTDTQYF.

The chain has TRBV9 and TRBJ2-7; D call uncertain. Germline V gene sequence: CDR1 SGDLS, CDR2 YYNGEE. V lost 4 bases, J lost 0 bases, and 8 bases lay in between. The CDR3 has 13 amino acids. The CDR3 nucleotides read TGTGCCAGCAGCCCCGTCAACTCCTACGAGCAGTACTTC. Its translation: CASSPVNSYEQYF.